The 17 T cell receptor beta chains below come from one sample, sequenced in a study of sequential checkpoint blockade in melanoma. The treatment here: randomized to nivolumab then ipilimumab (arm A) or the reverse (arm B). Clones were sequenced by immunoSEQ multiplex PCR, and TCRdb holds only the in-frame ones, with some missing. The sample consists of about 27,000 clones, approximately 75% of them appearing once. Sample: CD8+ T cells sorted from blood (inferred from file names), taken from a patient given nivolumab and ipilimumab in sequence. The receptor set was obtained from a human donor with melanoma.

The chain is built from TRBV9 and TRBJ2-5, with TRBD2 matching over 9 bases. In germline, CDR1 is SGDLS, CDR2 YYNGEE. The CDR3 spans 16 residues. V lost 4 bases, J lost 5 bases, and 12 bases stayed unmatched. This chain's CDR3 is CASSPHGAGGQETQYF. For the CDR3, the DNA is TGTGCCAGCAGCCCCCATGGGGCGGGGGGGCAGGAGACCCAGTACTTC.

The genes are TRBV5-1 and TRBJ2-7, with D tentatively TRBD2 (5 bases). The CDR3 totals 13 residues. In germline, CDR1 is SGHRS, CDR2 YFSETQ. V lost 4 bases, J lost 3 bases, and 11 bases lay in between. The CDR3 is CASSRGSSYEQYF. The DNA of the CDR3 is TGCGCCAGCAGCCGGGGATCGAGCTACGAGCAGTACTTC.

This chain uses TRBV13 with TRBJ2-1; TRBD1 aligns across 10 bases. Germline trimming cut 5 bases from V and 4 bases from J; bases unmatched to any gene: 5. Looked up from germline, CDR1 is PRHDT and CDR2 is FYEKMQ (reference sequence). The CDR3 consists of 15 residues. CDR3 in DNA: TGTGCCAGCAGCCACGGGGACAGGGGTTACAATGAGCAGTTCTTC. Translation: CASSHGDRGYNEQFF.

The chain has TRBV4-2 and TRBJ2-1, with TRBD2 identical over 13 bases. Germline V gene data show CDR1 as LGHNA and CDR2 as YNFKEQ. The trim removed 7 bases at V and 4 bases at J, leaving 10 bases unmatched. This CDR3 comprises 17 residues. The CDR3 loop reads CASTPAGTSGDYNEQFF. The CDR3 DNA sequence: TGTGCCAGCACCCCCGCCGGGACTAGCGGGGATTACAATGAGCAGTTCTTC.

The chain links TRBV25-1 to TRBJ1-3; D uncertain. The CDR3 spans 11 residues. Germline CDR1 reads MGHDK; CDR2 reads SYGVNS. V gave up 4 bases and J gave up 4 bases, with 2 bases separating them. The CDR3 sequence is CASSVGNTIYF. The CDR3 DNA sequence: TGTGCCAGCAGTGTAGGAAACACCATATATTTT.

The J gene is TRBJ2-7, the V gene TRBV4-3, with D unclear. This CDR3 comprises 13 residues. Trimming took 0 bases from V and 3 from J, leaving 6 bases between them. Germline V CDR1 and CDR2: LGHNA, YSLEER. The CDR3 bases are TGCGCCAGCAGCCAAGATCGCAGCTACGAGCAGTACTTC. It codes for CASSQDRSYEQYF.

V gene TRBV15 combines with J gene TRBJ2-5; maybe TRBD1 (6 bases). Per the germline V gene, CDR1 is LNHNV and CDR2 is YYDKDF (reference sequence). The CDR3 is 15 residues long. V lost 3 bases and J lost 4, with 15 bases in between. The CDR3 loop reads CATSRRQAVLETQYF. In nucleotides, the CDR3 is TGTGCCACCAGCAGGAGACAGGCGGTACTAGAGACCCAGTACTTC.

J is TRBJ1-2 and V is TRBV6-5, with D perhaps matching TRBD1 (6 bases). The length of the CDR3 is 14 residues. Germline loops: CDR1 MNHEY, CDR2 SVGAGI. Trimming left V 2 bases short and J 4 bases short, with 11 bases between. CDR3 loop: CASSYGGAAYGYTF. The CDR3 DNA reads TGTGCCAGCAGTTACGGGGGGGCGGCCTATGGCTACACCTTC.

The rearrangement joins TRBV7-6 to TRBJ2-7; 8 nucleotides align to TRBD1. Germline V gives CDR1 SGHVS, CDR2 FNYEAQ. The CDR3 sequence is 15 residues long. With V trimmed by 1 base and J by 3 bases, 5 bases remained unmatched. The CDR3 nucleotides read TGTGCCAGCAGCTTAGTGGGGGACAGGAACTACGAGCAGTACTTC. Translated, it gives CASSLVGDRNYEQYF.

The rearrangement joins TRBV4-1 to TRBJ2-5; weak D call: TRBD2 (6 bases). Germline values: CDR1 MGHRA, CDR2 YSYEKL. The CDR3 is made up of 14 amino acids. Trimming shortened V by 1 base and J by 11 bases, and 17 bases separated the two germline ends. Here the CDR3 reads CASSQADYLEEQYF. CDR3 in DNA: TGCGCCAGCAGCCAAGCGGACTACCTTGAGGAGCAGTACTTC.

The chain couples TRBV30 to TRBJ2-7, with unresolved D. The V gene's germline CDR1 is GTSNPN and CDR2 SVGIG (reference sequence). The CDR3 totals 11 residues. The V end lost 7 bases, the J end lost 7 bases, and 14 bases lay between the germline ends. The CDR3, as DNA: TGTGCCTCGCAAGACAAGTGGGAGCAGTACTTC. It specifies CASQDKWEQYF.

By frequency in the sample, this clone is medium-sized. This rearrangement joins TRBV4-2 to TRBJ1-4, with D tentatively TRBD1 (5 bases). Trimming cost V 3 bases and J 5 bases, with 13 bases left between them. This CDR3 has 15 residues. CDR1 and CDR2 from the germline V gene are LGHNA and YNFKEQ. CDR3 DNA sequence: TGTGCCAGCAGCCACTTGACAGAACTGAATGAAAAACTGTTTTTT. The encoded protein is CASSHLTELNEKLFF.

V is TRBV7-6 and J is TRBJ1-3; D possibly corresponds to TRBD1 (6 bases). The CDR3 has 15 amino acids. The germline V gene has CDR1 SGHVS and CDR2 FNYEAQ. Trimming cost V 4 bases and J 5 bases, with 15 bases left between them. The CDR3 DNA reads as TGTGCCAGCAGCTCCCGGTTGGACAGCCGAAACACCATATATTTT. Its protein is CASSSRLDSRNTIYF.

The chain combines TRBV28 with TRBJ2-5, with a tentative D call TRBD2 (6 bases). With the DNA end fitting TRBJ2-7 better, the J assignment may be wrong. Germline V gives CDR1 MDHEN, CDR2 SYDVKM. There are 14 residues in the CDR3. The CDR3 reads CASSPGLNSYEQYF. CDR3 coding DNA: TGTGCCAGCAGTCCGGGACTTAACTCCTACGAGCAGTACTTC.

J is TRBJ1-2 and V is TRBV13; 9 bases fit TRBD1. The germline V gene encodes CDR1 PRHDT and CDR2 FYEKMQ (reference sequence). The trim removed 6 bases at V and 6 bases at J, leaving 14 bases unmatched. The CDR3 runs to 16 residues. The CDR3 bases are TGTGCCAGCAGTGTTCTCGGGACAGGGAAATTTGATGGCTACACCTTC. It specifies CASSVLGTGKFDGYTF.

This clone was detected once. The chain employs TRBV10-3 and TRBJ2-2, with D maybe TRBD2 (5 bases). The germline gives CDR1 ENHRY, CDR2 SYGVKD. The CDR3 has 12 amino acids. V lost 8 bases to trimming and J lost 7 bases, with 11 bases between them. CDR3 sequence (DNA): TGTGCCATCGGTCCGGGGAGCGGGGAGCTGTTTTTT. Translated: CAIGPGSGELFF.

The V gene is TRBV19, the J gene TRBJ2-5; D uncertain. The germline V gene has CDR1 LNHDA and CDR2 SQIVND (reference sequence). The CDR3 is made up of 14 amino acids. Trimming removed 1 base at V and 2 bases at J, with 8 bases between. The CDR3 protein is CASSIAGQQETQYF. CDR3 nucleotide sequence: TGTGCCAGTAGTATAGCTGGCCAACAAGAGACCCAGTACTTC.